There are a few counts of the clone carrying this TCR beta chain. Its antigen is as yet unknown. Each cDNA got a UMI-containing oligo ligated at its 3' end. An equimolar mix of RC1.1 and RC1.2 primed the beta chain across TRBC1 and TRBC2. TCRdb analysed the UMI-ligation and nested PCR reads with MiXCR anew, one entry per CDR3 protein. Of fewer than 40,000 distinct CDR3 sequences in the sample, 6% to 8% were seen once. KT2, a clone with a known TCR, was spiked into unfractionated PBMC. The data belong to a study of quantifying T cell responses using KT2 cells. The overall study: Reverse transcription used primers in the TCR alpha and beta constant regions. Notes on the study in general: At about one KT2 cell per 100,000 PBMC, KT2 sequences were still detected.

The sample consisted of PBMCs spiked with cells of the T cell clone KT2. This clonotype was sampled from a human donor.

CDR3 sequence (DNA): TGTGCCAGCAGTGATATGAGGCGCAACACCGGGGAGCTGTTTTTT. Amino acids: CASSDMRRNTGELFF. The chain links TRBV2 to TRBJ2-2; D is unresolved. Trimming took off 3 bases at V and 2 bases at J, with 10 bases between the two ends. The CDR3 runs to 15 residues. In germline, CDR1 is SNHLY, CDR2 FYNNEI.